Listed below are T cell receptor beta chains from one sample, sequenced in a study of T cells after yellow fever vaccination. MiXCR, applied by TCRdb to the 5' RACE reads, yields one record per CDR3 protein. The sample holds hundreds of thousands of distinct CDR3 sequences, roughly a fifth seen once. Material: PBMCs, obtained 20 to 25 days after the first yellow fever vaccination. All receptors derive from a man aged 18 to 30 who received the YFV17D yellow fever vaccine. CDR3s leave out the opening cysteine and the closing phenylalanine or tryptophan.

J	V	CDR3
TRBJ1-6	TRBV5-1	ASAEGSTSPLH
TRBJ1-5	TRBV25-1	ASSEVGQPQH
TRBJ2-3	TRBV7-9	ASHPGGTDTQY
TRBJ1-1	TRBV7-9	ASSDRPGTEAF
TRBJ2-1	TRBV12-3/TRBV12-4	ASSPDGNNEQF
TRBJ2-1	TRBV11-2	ASSRQGAGFGYNEQF
TRBJ1-2	TRBV4-2	ASSQPSSRPYGYT
TRBJ2-7	TRBV10-3	AISPGPTPGEQY
TRBJ2-5	TRBV15	ATSRDRLSLGETQY
TRBJ2-1	TRBV15	ATSPGGVRDEQF
TRBJ1-2	TRBV7-2	ASSEGQQVYGYT
TRBJ1-2	TRBV29-1	SVKDRAANYGYT
TRBJ1-1	TRBV11-1	ASSRSTGGNTEAF
TRBJ2-3	TRBV7-3	ASSLGPRTAVSTDTQY
TRBJ2-3	TRBV12-3/TRBV12-4	ASSLLAGGPPDTQY